Listed below are T cell receptor beta chains from one sample, sequenced in a study of blood T cell repertoires in COVID-19. Data came from immunoSEQ multiplex PCR; TCRdb stores just in-frame clones and leaves some out. This sample has 120,000 or so clones, with around 89% found just once. Sequencing used peripheral blood. These receptors originate from a man in his forties or fifties with acute or convalescent COVID-19. Both conserved end residues are part of each CDR3. D genes are given only for firm matches. Clone size is shown for a subset of rows, as once, few, many or a class of expanded clone.

TRBD2 | TRBJ2-7 | 15 | TRBV5-6 | NA | CASSLAPSGSYEQYF | TGTGCCAGCAGCTTGGCCCCTAGCGGCTCCTACGAGCAGTACTTC
NA | TRBJ1-6 | 14 | TRBV15 | NA | CATSSQGSNSPLHF | TGTGCCACCAGCTCCCAGGGTAGTAATTCACCCCTCCACTTT
NA | TRBJ2-1 | 15 | TRBV7-7 | NA | CASSLEEGPGNEQFF | TGTGCCAGCAGCTTAGAGGAGGGCCCTGGCAATGAGCAGTTCTTC
NA | TRBJ1-5 | 13 | TRBV12-3/TRBV12-4 | NA | CASSTQGNQPQHF | TGTGCCAGCAGCACTCAGGGAAATCAGCCCCAGCATTTT
TRBD1 | TRBJ1-1 | 14 | TRBV5-1 | NA | CASSLGGGNTEAFF | TGCGCCAGCAGCTTAGGAGGGGGCAACACTGAAGCTTTCTTT
NA | TRBJ1-2 | 12 | TRBV5-4 | NA | CASSAGGFGYTF | TGTGCCAGCAGTGCGGGGGGATTTGGCTACACCTTC
NA | TRBJ2-1 | 13 | TRBV18 | NA | CASSPPVANEQFF | TGTGCCAGCTCACCACCGGTAGCGAATGAGCAGTTCTTC
NA | TRBJ1-2 | 15 | TRBV7-2 | once | CASSLGAGANYGYTF | TGTGCCAGCAGCTTAGGGGCAGGGGCTAACTATGGCTACACCTTC
TRBD2 | TRBJ2-7 | 15 | TRBV10-2 | NA | CASSYSTSGNHEQYF | TGCGCCAGCAGTTATTCGACTAGCGGGAATCACGAGCAGTACTTC
NA | TRBJ2-7 | 13 | TRBV11-2 | NA | CASSSAGPYEQYF | TGTGCCAGCAGCTCTGCGGGGCCCTACGAGCAGTACTTC
NA | TRBJ1-5 | 13 | TRBV18 | once | CASSRDRNQPQHF | TGTGCCAGCTCACGCGACAGAAATCAGCCCCAGCATTTT
TRBD2 | TRBJ2-7 | 16 | TRBV7-7 | NA | CASSSNSGNLSYEQYF | TGTGCCAGCAGCTCAAATAGCGGGAACCTCTCCTACGAGCAGTACTTC
NA | TRBJ2-7 | 16 | TRBV4-1 | NA | CASSQDLSGGRYEQYF | TGCGCCAGCAGCCAAGACTTGTCCGGCGGCCGCTACGAGCAGTACTTC
NA | TRBJ2-1 | 16 | TRBV10-1 | NA | CASSESGLVSYNEQFF | TGCGCCAGCAGTGAGTCCGGCCTAGTGTCCTACAATGAGCAGTTCTTC
TRBD1 | TRBJ1-2 | 12 | TRBV30 | NA | CANLTGDYGYTF | TGTGCAAACCTGACAGGGGATTATGGCTACACCTTC
NA | TRBJ1-3 | 17 | TRBV18 | once | CASSPFLAGTSGNTIYF | TGTGCCAGCTCACCATTTCTCGCGGGTACCTCTGGAAACACCATATATTTT
NA | TRBJ2-3 | 15 | TRBV11-3 | NA | CASSWRGQTTDTQYF | TGTGCCAGCAGCTGGAGGGGACAGACCACAGATACGCAGTATTTT
NA | TRBJ1-2 | 15 | TRBV19 | NA | CASSAGTLGGYGYTF | TGTGCCAGTAGTGCCGGGACCCTGGGAGGCTATGGCTACACCTTC
NA | TRBJ1-6 | 14 | TRBV7-2 | NA | CASSLYRDNSPLHF | TGTGCCAGCAGCCTATACCGGGATAATTCACCCCTCCACTTT
TRBD1 | TRBJ1-1 | 15 | TRBV7-9 | NA | CASSLGNRGNTEAFF | TGTGCCAGCAGCTTAGGCAACAGGGGGAACACTGAAGCTTTCTTT
NA | TRBJ2-3 | 16 | TRBV7-9 | NA | CASSPPPGHGADTQYF | TGTGCCAGCAGCCCGCCGCCGGGACACGGAGCAGATACGCAGTATTTT
TRBD2 | TRBJ2-1 | 13 | TRBV5-1 | once | CASRRAGDNEQFF | TGCGCCAGCAGGAGAGCGGGGGACAATGAGCAGTTCTTC
NA | TRBJ2-2 | 13 | TRBV13 | NA | CASSDIFAGELFF | TGTGCCAGCAGCGACATCTTTGCCGGGGAGCTGTTTTTT
NA | TRBJ2-7 | 14 | TRBV29-1 | NA | CSVRGGIQPYEQYF | TGCAGCGTGAGGGGGGGAATCCAACCCTACGAGCAGTACTTC
NA | TRBJ1-2 | 16 | TRBV18 | NA | CASSPIQVLDGYGYTF | TGTGCCAGCTCACCAATACAGGTCCTTGACGGCTATGGCTACACCTTC
NA | TRBJ2-1 | 18 | TRBV13 | once | CASSLAPGTLGGYNEQFF | TGTGCCAGCAGCTTAGCCCCTGGAACACTAGGCGGGTACAATGAGCAGTTCTTC
TRBD2 | TRBJ2-1 | 14 | TRBV5-5 | NA | CASSSGSSYNEQFF | TGTGCCAGCAGTAGCGGGAGTTCCTACAATGAGCAGTTCTTC
NA | TRBJ2-1 | 13 | TRBV19 | NA | CASSIRGKDEQFF | TGTGCCAGTAGTATCAGGGGCAAGGACGAGCAGTTCTTC
TRBD2 | TRBJ2-7 | 16 | TRBV10-3 | NA | CAISKGLAGGPGEQYF | TGTGCCATCAGCAAAGGACTAGCGGGAGGGCCCGGCGAGCAGTACTTC
TRBD1 | TRBJ1-4 | 13 | TRBV10-2 | NA | CATRTGKSEKLFF | TGCGCCACCCGGACAGGGAAGAGTGAAAAACTGTTTTTT
NA | TRBJ1-6 | 14 | TRBV25-1 | NA | CASSASQRDSPLHF | TGTGCCAGCAGTGCATCACAGAGGGATTCACCCCTCCACTTT
NA | TRBJ1-2 | 13 | TRBV27 | NA | CASSFLPNYGYTF | TGTGCCAGCAGTTTCCTCCCTAACTATGGCTACACCTTC
TRBD2 | TRBJ2-3 | 15 | TRBV24-1 | NA | CATTGRGLGTDTQYF | TGTGCCACCACCGGGCGGGGACTAGGGACAGATACGCAGTATTTT